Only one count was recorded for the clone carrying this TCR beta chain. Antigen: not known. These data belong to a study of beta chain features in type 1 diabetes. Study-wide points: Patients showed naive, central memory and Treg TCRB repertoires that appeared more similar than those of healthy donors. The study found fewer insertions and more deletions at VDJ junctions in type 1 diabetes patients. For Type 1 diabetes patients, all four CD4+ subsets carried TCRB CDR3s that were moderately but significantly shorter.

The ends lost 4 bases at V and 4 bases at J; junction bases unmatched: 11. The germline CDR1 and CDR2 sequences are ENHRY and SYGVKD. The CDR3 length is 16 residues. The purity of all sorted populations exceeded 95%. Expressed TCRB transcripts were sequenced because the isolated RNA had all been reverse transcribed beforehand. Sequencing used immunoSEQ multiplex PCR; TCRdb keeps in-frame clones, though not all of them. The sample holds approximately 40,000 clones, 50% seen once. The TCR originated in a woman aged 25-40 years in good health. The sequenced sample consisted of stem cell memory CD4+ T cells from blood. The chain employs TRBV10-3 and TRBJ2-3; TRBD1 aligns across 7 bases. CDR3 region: CAISALGAGGADTQYF. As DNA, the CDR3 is TGTGCCATCAGTGCCCTAGGGGCAGGGGGAGCAGATACGCAGTATTTT.